This entry lists 23 T cell receptor beta chains sequenced from one sample in a study of blood T cell repertoires in COVID-19. Generated by immunoSEQ multiplex PCR, the TCRdb table keeps only in-frame clones and is missing some. The table lists about 230,000 clones, over 80% of them singletons. The sample consisted of peripheral blood. The receptors stem from a man between 35 and 55 years old with acute or convalescent COVID-19.

This chain connects TRBV11-2 to TRBJ1-2; a weak D match, TRBD1 (5 bases). With 3 bases removed from V and 7 bases from J, the gap between germline ends came to 12 bases. The germline gives CDR1 SGHAT, CDR2 FQNNGV. This CDR3 is built from 13 residues. The CDR3, as DNA: TGTGCCAGCAGCTTGGAGTGGACACGTGGCTACACCTTC. It translates to CASSLEWTRGYTF.

The chain combines TRBV2 with TRBJ2-1, with 8 bases identical to TRBD2. Germline assignment: CDR1 SNHLY and CDR2 FYNNEI. This CDR3 is 16 amino acids long. After removal of 4 bases from V and 8 bases from J, the junction contained 13 bases not matched to a gene. In nucleotides, the CDR3 is TGTGCCAGCAGTGGCAGTAGCGGGAAATTGTTCGATGAGCAGTTCTTC. Translated, it gives CASSGSSGKLFDEQFF.

This chain links TRBV13 with TRBJ1-1; no clear D gene. Germline V lookup: CDR1 PRHDT, CDR2 FYEKMQ (reference sequence). The CDR3 covers 14 residues. Trimming removed 2 bases at V and 1 base at J, with 8 bases between. Here the CDR3 DNA reads TGTGCCAGCAGCTTATTAAGCCGGAACACTGAAGCTTTCTTT. Translation: CASSLLSRNTEAFF.

There are a few counts of this clone. V usage is TRBV21-1 and J usage is TRBJ2-1; the table's D call, TRBD2, has no DNA check behind it. TRBV21-1 is noted as a pseudogene. CDR3 length: 15 residues. The CDR3 region is CASSNGLAGLNEQFF. The CDR3 DNA follows: TGTGCCAGCAGCAACGGACTAGCGGGACTCAATGAGCAGTTCTTC.

This clone was seen more than once but under ten times. J is TRBJ1-5 and V is TRBV27, with 7 positions matching TRBD1. Per germline, CDR1 MNHEY and CDR2 SMNVEV (reference sequence). This CDR3 spans 15 amino acids. The J segment lost 7 bases and the V segment lost 6 bases, leaving 12 bases of the junction unmatched. In DNA form, the CDR3 reads TGTGCCAGCAGACCGACAGACAGGGTAAAGCAGCCCCAGCATTTT. Residues: CASRPTDRVKQPQHF.

This clone showed up just a few times. This rearrangement joins TRBV11-2 to TRBJ2-1, with a weak D call TRBD2 (6 bases). Germline assignment: CDR1 SGHAT and CDR2 FQNNGV. V was trimmed by 1 base and J by 6 bases, leaving 13 bases between them. CDR3 length: 15 residues. CDR3 protein: CASSLGAGPINEQFF. The DNA for the CDR3 is TGTGCCAGCAGCTTAGGGGCGGGACCAATCAATGAGCAGTTCTTC.

The genes are TRBV4-1 and TRBJ1-1; D might be TRBD1 (5 bases). The V end was cut by 3 bases, the J end by 1 base, with 24 bases between. The CDR3 is 19 amino acids. CDR1 and CDR2 from the germline V gene are MGHRA and YSYEKL. CDR3 bases: TGCGCCAGCAGCCAGCGGGGACCTGACAGTTACAATCCGAACACTGAAGCTTTCTTT. This encodes CASSQRGPDSYNPNTEAFF.

The table lists this clone with a few counts. The chain carries TRBV12-5 and TRBJ1-1; possibly TRBD1 for D (5 bases). Trimming took 6 bases from V and 4 from J, leaving 12 bases between them. The CDR3 runs to 13 residues. Per germline, CDR1 LGHNT and CDR2 FRNRAP. DNA for the CDR3: TGTGCTAGTGGGAACTCGGGGGGCACTGAAGCTTTCTTT. As protein: CASGNSGGTEAFF.

J is TRBJ2-3 and V is TRBV10-3; TRBD1 aligns across 9 bases. The germline gives CDR1 ENHRY, CDR2 SYGVKD. The CDR3 loop spans 16 amino acids. V was clipped by 3 bases and J by 1 base; unmatched bases: 5. The CDR3, as DNA: TGTGCCATCAGTGAATCGGACAGGGGCGGCACAGATACGCAGTATTTT. Translated: CAISESDRGGTDTQYF.

The rearrangement uses TRBV19 and TRBJ1-2, with D possibly TRBD1 on 6 matching bases. V was shortened by 3 bases and J by 4 bases, with 12 bases between the two germline ends. Germline V gene data show CDR1 as LNHDA and CDR2 as SQIVND (reference sequence). The length of the CDR3 is 14 residues. The CDR3 sequence is CASSIRSRGYGYTF. In DNA, the CDR3 is TGTGCCAGTAGTATTCGGAGCAGGGGCTATGGCTACACCTTC.

The chain combines TRBV27 with TRBJ1-5; D remains unclear. This CDR3 is 14 amino acids long. The germline CDR1 and CDR2 sequences are MNHEY and SMNVEV (reference sequence). Trimming took 6 bases from V and 0 from J, leaving 9 bases between them. The CDR3 nucleotides are TGTGCCAGCAGCGTCGGTTATAGCAATCAGCCCCAGCATTTT. Protein product: CASSVGYSNQPQHF.

The rearrangement joins TRBV19 to TRBJ2-7, with D maybe TRBD2 (5 bases). This CDR3 spans 15 amino acids. Germline V gene data show CDR1 as LNHDA and CDR2 as SQIVND (reference sequence). Trimming took 3 bases from V and 1 from J, leaving 13 bases between them. Here the CDR3 reads CASSIGLASSYEQYF. The CDR3 DNA reads as TGTGCCAGTAGTATCGGTCTAGCCTCTTCCTACGAGCAGTACTTC.

The J gene is TRBJ2-7, the V gene TRBV28, with D maybe TRBD1 (6 bases). Trimming removed 7 bases from V and 7 bases from J, with 14 bases in between. Germline lookup yields CDR1 MDHEN and CDR2 SYDVKM. The CDR3 has 12 amino acids. The CDR3 DNA reads TGTGCCAGCACCTCTTCAGGGGAAGAGCAGTACTTC. This codes for CASTSSGEEQYF.

The chain has TRBV5-1 and TRBJ1-2; 9 nucleotides match TRBD1. This CDR3 spans 15 amino acids. CDR1 SGHRS and CDR2 YFSETQ come from the germline V gene. After removal of 4 bases from V and 5 bases from J, the junction contained 9 bases not matched to a gene. The CDR3 region has the DNA TGCGCCAGCAGCCCGGGACAGGGAGAGAGTTATGGCTACACCTTC. Translation: CASSPGQGESYGYTF.

The J gene is TRBJ2-1, the V gene TRBV7-9, with no clear D. CDR1 is SEHNR and CDR2 is FQNEAQ in the germline V gene (reference sequence). Trimming took 4 bases from V and 7 from J, leaving 11 bases between them. The CDR3 extends over 13 amino acids. CDR3 coding DNA: TGTGCCAGCAGCTCCTGGAGCTTAAATGAGCAGTTCTTC. Translated: CASSSWSLNEQFF.

In its sample, this clone was seen once. Germline and junction disagree at one end, which may indicate a read error. The V gene is TRBV9, the J gene TRBJ2-7, with a tentative D call TRBD2 (5 bases). Germline V gene lookup returns CDR1 SGDLS and CDR2 YYNGEE. The CDR3 is made up of 15 amino acids. Here the CDR3 DNA reads TGTGCCAGCAGCGCTCTTAGCGAAACCTCCTCCGAGCAGTACTTC. Translated, it gives CASSALSETSSEQYF.

This clone was seen once. The V call is TRBV10-3, the J call TRBJ2-7; tentatively, D is TRBD2 (7 bases). Trimming left V 6 bases short and J 3 bases short, with 15 bases between. CDR3 length: 14 amino acids. Germline V gene data show CDR1 as ENHRY and CDR2 as SYGVKD. CDR3 protein: CAISPRGGDYEQYF. The CDR3 DNA reads as TGTGCCATCAGCCCGAGGGGGGGGGACTACGAGCAGTACTTC.

In this sample, this clone turned up a few times. This chain links TRBV19 with TRBJ2-2, with TRBD1 identical over 7 bases. Germline loops: CDR1 LNHDA, CDR2 SQIVND (reference sequence). This CDR3 region has 14 residues. With V trimmed by 6 bases and J by 2 bases, 3 bases remained unmatched. The CDR3 bases are TGTGCCAGTAGCGGACAGGTTAACACCGGGGAGCTGTTTTTT. The encoded protein is CASSGQVNTGELFF.

This clone was detected only once. V usage is TRBV5-1 and J usage is TRBJ1-5, with D unclear. The ends were cut back, 0 bases at V and 1 base at J, with 8 bases in the middle. Germline V gene sequence: CDR1 SGHRS, CDR2 YFSETQ. CDR3 length equals 15 residues. The CDR3 DNA reads TGCGCCAGCAGCTTGGACAGCTCCAGCAATCAGCCCCAGCATTTT. Its protein product is CASSLDSSSNQPQHF. The whole variable domain, remainder taken from reference TRBV5-1 and TRBJ1-5, is KAGVTQTPRYLIKTRGQQVTLSCSPISGHRSVSWYQQTPGQGLQFLFEYFSETQRNKGNFPGRFSGRQFSNSRSEMNVSTLELGDSALYLCASSLDSSSNQPQHFGDGTRLSIL.

The chain links TRBV7-2 to TRBJ1-5; unclear D gene. This CDR3 has 14 residues. Between the trimmed V and J ends, which lost 3 bases and 3 bases, there was a span of 9 bases. CDR1 SGHTA and CDR2 FQGNSA come from the germline V gene. This CDR3 reads CASSFKHDNQPQHF. CDR3 coding DNA: TGTGCCAGCAGCTTCAAACATGACAATCAGCCCCAGCATTTT.

This clone was observed once. V and J are TRBV12-5 and TRBJ1-1; 10 positions match TRBD1. The trim removed 7 bases at V and 2 bases at J, leaving 10 bases unmatched. The germline CDR1 and CDR2 sequences are LGHNT and FRNRAP. The CDR3 consists of 16 residues. CDR3 sequence (DNA): TGTGCTAGTGCCCCCGGGACAGGGGCATTTAACACTGAAGCTTTCTTT. Its translation: CASAPGTGAFNTEAFF.

V is TRBV4-3 and J is TRBJ1-1; TRBD1 matches at 9 bases. This CDR3 contains 17 residues. The V and J ends lost 0 bases and 0 bases, in that order; junction bases with no gene match: 5. The germline CDR1 and CDR2 sequences are LGHNA and YSLEER. The CDR3 region has the DNA TGCGCCAGCAGCCAAGAGCCGACAGGGGGGATGAACACTGAAGCTTTCTTT. Translation gives CASSQEPTGGMNTEAFF.

The chain couples TRBV2 to TRBJ1-2, with 8 bases aligning to TRBD1. Trimming at V came to 4 bases and at J to 7 bases, leaving 8 bases not matched to a gene. Germline CDR1 reads SNHLY; CDR2 reads FYNNEI. CDR3 length equals 14 residues. The CDR3: CASSANSGGSGYTF. Here the CDR3 DNA reads TGTGCCAGCAGTGCCAATTCAGGGGGCTCTGGCTACACCTTC.